The rows below give T cell receptor beta chains drawn from one sample of a study of shared clonotypes between healthy human individuals. TCRdb's table, derived via immunoSEQ multiplex PCR, lists solely in-frame clones and lacks some. The profile shows approximately 500,000 clones, roughly 95% of them singletons. Sequencing used naive CD4+ T cells sorted from blood. These receptors all come from a woman aged 25 to 39 in good health. Each CDR3 is given with its conserved first and last residue. A D gene is named only where the DNA matches it firmly. For some rows the clone size is stated as once, few or many, or as a class when expanded; others skip it.

j_call	v_call	d_call	clone_size	cdr3_nt	cdr3_aa
TRBJ2-7	TRBV28	TRBD2	NA	TGTGCCAGCAGTAGACTAGCGGGAGGTTCCTACGAGCAGTACTTC	CASSRLAGGSYEQYF
TRBJ2-7	TRBV2	NA	once	TGTGCCAGCAGTGATAGTGGGCAACCCCCGCGCGAGCAGTACTTC	CASSDSGQPPREQYF
TRBJ1-2	TRBV6-5	TRBD1	NA	TGTGCCAGCAATCCACAGGGGGCCCTAAACTATGGCTACACCTTC	CASNPQGALNYGYTF
TRBJ1-5	TRBV2	NA	NA	TGTGCCAGCACCCAACGGTGGGGTAGGAAAGATCAGCCCCAGCATTTT	CASTQRWGRKDQPQHF
TRBJ2-1	TRBV19	NA	NA	TGTGCCAGTAGTACCATGGACCCATACAATGAGCAGTTCTTC	CASSTMDPYNEQFF
TRBJ2-7	TRBV19	NA	NA	TGTGCCAGTAACCAAAAGGCAGGGAACTACGAGCAGTACTTC	CASNQKAGNYEQYF
TRBJ2-1	TRBV9	NA	NA	TGTGCCAGCAGCGGAGAGCAAGCGGGCGGAACCTCCTACAATGAGCAGTTCTTC	CASSGEQAGGTSYNEQFF
TRBJ1-2	TRBV10-3	NA	once	TGTGCCATCAGGGAGGTAAAGCGGGTCTATGGCTACACCTTC	CAIREVKRVYGYTF
TRBJ1-5	TRBV7-8	TRBD1	NA	TGTGCCAGCAGCCCGTCGACAGGGGGAAATCAGCCCCAGCATTTT	CASSPSTGGNQPQHF
TRBJ2-7	TRBV28	TRBD1	NA	TGTGCCAGCAGTGGGATGGGGGCCGGGACAGTGCCGAACGAGCAGTACTTC	CASSGMGAGTVPNEQYF